This T cell receptor beta chain was recorded in a study of OX40 agonist ivuxolimab in advanced cancers. The CDR3 loop spans 13 amino acids. Trimming shortened V by 5 bases and J by 1 base, and 8 bases separated the two germline ends. Germline values: CDR1 LNHDA, CDR2 SQIVND (reference sequence). Study-level findings and limits: The investigators did not determine what antigen specificity the expanded peripheral T cells had.

The repertoire was sequenced with immunoSEQ multiplex PCR; TCRdb's copy has only in-frame clones and lacks some. The table has just under 80,000 clones, approximately 84% seen once. A note on this clone: The antigen is unknown.

The clonotype was recovered from an adult with an advanced solid tumor such as melanoma, head and neck, liver or kidney cancer. Sequencing was performed on CD4+ or CD8+ T cells sorted from blood, taken in a trial of the OX40 agonist ivuxolimab. This rearrangement joins TRBV19 to TRBJ1-1, with D uncertain. CDR3 region: CASSLKGNTEAFF. In DNA, the CDR3 is TGTGCCAGTAGTCTGAAAGGGAACACTGAAGCTTTCTTT.